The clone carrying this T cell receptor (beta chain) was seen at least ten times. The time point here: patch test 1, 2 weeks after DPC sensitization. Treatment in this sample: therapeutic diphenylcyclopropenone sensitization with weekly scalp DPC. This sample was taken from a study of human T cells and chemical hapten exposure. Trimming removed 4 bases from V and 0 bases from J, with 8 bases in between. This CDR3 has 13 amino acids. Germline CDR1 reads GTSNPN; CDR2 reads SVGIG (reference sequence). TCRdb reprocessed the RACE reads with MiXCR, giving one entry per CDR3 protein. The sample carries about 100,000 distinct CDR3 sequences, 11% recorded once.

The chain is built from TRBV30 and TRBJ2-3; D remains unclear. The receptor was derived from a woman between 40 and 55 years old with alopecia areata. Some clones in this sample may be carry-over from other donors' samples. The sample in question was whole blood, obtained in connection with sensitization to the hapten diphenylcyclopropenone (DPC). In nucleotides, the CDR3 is TGTGCCTGGAACGAATTTAGCACAGATACGCAGTATTTT. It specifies CAWNEFSTDTQYF. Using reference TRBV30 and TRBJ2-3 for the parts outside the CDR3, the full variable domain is SQTIHQWPATLVQPVGSPLSLECTVEGTSNPNLYWYRQAAGRGLQLLFYSVGIGQISSEVPQNLSASRPQDRQFILSSKKLLLSDSGFYLCAWNEFSTDTQYFGPGTRLTVL.